This note documents a single TCR beta chain sequence. The data were taken from a study of blood T cell repertoires in COVID-19. Study overall: Sites across the United States, Italy and Spain contributed samples from acute and convalescent COVID-19. The analysed material was cDNA or gDNA that came from T cells, B-cell-depleted T cells, or PBMCs.

Per the original data handling: Amplification of reference gene primers was used by the study to estimate nucleated cell counts. Assay: immunoSEQ multiplex PCR; the TCRdb copy retains only in-frame clones and omits some. That table gives V, J and clone size, and the DNA gave D and trimming. The top ten hold under 35% of the sample, which has more than 70,000 clones, roughly 80% seen once. The source material was peripheral blood. The receptor's source is a human donor in a cohort sampled during active COVID-19.

In DNA form, the CDR3 reads TGTGCCAGCAGCTTCCCCGACAGGGAGTGGATAGGCGAGCAGTACTTC. Translated: CASSFPDREWIGEQYF. J is TRBJ2-7 and V is TRBV5-5, with 7 bases matching TRBD1. V was pared by 2 bases and J by 6 bases, with 14 bases of the junction left unmatched. The germline V gene encodes CDR1 SGHKS and CDR2 YYEKEE (reference sequence). The CDR3 covers 16 residues.